This T cell receptor beta chain was documented in a study of blood T cells in healthy people across ages (dated by TCRdb to about 2015). For the wider study: In model experiments, template switching captured about one uniquely barcoded TCR beta cDNA molecule for every two T cells. To avoid experimental bias, donors of different ages were distributed randomly across sequencing lanes. Using the same blood draw, the study looked at two additional independent replicas of 1 million unique cDNA reads for two donors, one aged 18 to 29 and the other aged 80 or older. The study measured age-related changes in TCR beta repertoire diversity using deep sequencing normalized with unique cDNA molecular identifiers. The donors were split into four age groups: young (average around 15 years), middle-aged (roughly 39), aged (about 56) and long-lived (under 90).

Receptor amplification or capture employed 5' RACE. The listed sequencing device is Illumina HiSeq 2500. A second roughly 6 to 12 cycle PCR used a sample-barcoded 5' primer and a J-beta primer mix. Each TCR beta cDNA molecule received a unique molecular identifier from a template-switch 5' adaptor carrying 12 random nucleotides. Each sample yielded at least 2.5 million CDR3-containing paired-end reads. All of the RNA was converted into first-strand cDNA using the Mint cDNA synthesis kit, with a TRBC-specific oligonucleotide serving as the primer. Following uracil-DNA glycosylase treatment, all cDNA underwent a first 18-cycle PCR with the universal primers M1SS and BC2_uni_R. In the authors' own workflow: Normalization of each sample was performed by random selection of 1 million high-quality reads, each carrying a distinct molecular identifier. Reads sharing molecular identifiers were discarded rather than binned into consensus sequences. MiTCR, set to a Q25 quality threshold and the strictest error-elimination algorithm, was used for CDR3 identification, clonotype clustering and error correction. A nonparametric unseen species model using Euler transformation provided a lower-bound estimate of total TCR beta diversity. TCRdb redid the processing of the public reads, applying fastp at Q25 and MiXCR, and retained in-frame beta chains. Each CDR3 protein appears once, grouped with its most common genes and DNA. The V and J calls were not made by the authors but by TCRdb's processing. The sample yields 550,000 to 650,000 distinct CDR3 sequences; approximately 30% were counted once. The ten largest clonotypes hold about 15% of the sample.

What the authors observed across the whole study: Estimates of total diversity from one million sequenced T cells were regarded as lower bounds and underestimates. Because donor CMV infection status was unknown, age-related changes in expanded clonotypes were potentially confounded. Conclusive comparison of naive and antigen-experienced compartments was prevented by the profiling of bulk unsorted PBMCs. A strong correlation was found between observed TCR beta diversity and the percentage of naive T cells measured by flow cytometry. Observed TCR beta diversity per million T cells fell roughly linearly with age, and a significant reduction was already apparent by age around 40. The long-lived group showed more naive CD4+ T cells, fewer expanded clones and increased TCR diversity than the aged group, suggesting age selection.

The CDR3 measures 13 amino acids from cysteine to phenylalanine. Solely the CDR3 DNA is kept, with 39 bases framed from the first base. Per the germline V gene, SGHTA is the CDR1 and FQGTGA is the CDR2. Concerning this clonotype itself: This clone's antigen is unknown. One end of the junction is discordant with germline, which a read error may explain.

Donors were 30 to 45 systemically healthy Caucasian individuals from Russia aged 6 to 90 years. Each donor gave roughly 9.5 milliliters of peripheral blood, collected into EDTA-treated Vacutainer tubes. Ficoll-Paque density-gradient centrifugation was used to isolate PBMCs, with at least 6 million obtained per sample. Trizol reagent was used to extract total RNA from the PBMCs, yielding at least 6 micrograms per sample. For every donor, flow cytometry on a PBMC aliquot measured the percentage of naive CD45RAhigh/CD27high T cells. The source is a woman of 80 years or more in good health. Sequences were obtained from blood. The chain links TRBV7-3 with TRBJ2-3; 8 bases in the middle match TRBD2. The CDR3 reads CATSSRGGDTQYF. The nucleotide sequence reads TGTGCCACCAGCTCTCGCGGGGGGGATACGCAGTATTTT.